Sequencing of this T cell receptor (beta chain) was carried out in a study of identical twins. The germline V and J ends were trimmed by 8 bases and 5 bases, with 15 bases remaining between them. The CDR3 runs to 13 residues. Findings of the study overall: Invariant MAIT and iNKT cells may have partly biased zero-insertion analyses. These conclusions were based on statistical analysis (cross-sectional, not following the same donors).

This clonotype was detected only a few times. The antigen is undetermined. With template switching, a universal primer site was added, and the cDNA carried unique molecular identifiers. TCRdb itself ran the 5' RACE reads through MiXCR, one entry per CDR3 protein. The repertoire holds hundreds of thousands of distinct CDR3 sequences, 8.6% seen once, with 0.8% to 1% in the top ten. The same specimen was also included in a second study, on yellow fever vaccine responses in identical twins. That investigation notes: Twins reportedly had a vaccine T cell response that seemed partly convergent, partly personalized.

The sequenced sample was PBMCs. The sequence came from a woman aged 18-35 years in good health. V and J are TRBV12-3 or TRBV12-4 and TRBJ1-1; unclear D gene. The CDR3 DNA follows: TGTGCCAGCCTTCAATGGGGTTGGACTGAAGCTTTCTTT. This translates into CASLQWGWTEAFF.